These 24 T cell receptor beta chains came from one sample sequenced in a study of blood T cell repertoires in COVID-19 (dated by TCRdb to 2020 to 2021). Libraries were built with the immunoSEQ multiplex PCR assay. The table comes from immuneACCESS by way of TCRdb, which keeps in-frame sequences with V and J called. Part of the clones is missing from these tables; in studies checked, under half for an unresolved V gene and the rest for unknown reasons. Across this sample there are 250,000 to 350,000 clones, with about four fifths seen only once. The ten largest clones represent more than 1.1% of the sample. Specimen: peripheral blood. The receptors come from a human donor with COVID-19, enrolled during active disease. The donor label of this sample is uncertain.

V is TRBV13 and J is TRBJ2-1, with 9 bases that match TRBD1. CDR3 length: 16 amino acids. V lost 5 bases to trimming and J lost 1 base; unmatched junction nucleotides: 6. The germline CDR1 and CDR2 sequences are PRHDT and FYEKMQ (reference sequence). This CDR3 reads CASSRMGQGSYNEQFF. Here the CDR3 DNA reads TGTGCCAGCAGCCGGATGGGACAGGGATCCTACAATGAGCAGTTCTTC.

The chain carries TRBV7-2 and TRBJ1-5; no firm D call. V dropped 7 bases and J dropped 3 bases, with 13 bases sitting between them. The CDR3 totals 14 residues. Per the germline V gene, CDR1 is SGHTA and CDR2 is FQGNSA. The CDR3 loop is CASTLGLTNQPQHF. The CDR3 nucleotides read TGTGCCAGCACCCTCGGACTGACCAATCAGCCCCAGCATTTT.

The chain is built from TRBV28 and TRBJ2-4, with D possibly TRBD2 on 6 matching bases. This CDR3 region has 14 residues. Per the germline V gene, CDR1 is MDHEN and CDR2 is SYDVKM. Trimming took off 8 bases at V and 3 bases at J, with 14 bases between the two ends. DNA for the CDR3: TGTGCCAGCTTCGGAGCGGAGGGCAAAAACATTCAGTACTTC. Amino acid sequence: CASFGAEGKNIQYF.

The chain has TRBV21-1 and TRBJ2-7; TRBD2, as called in the table, went unchecked against the DNA. TRBV21-1 corresponds to a pseudogene. The CDR3 is 17 residues long. CDR3 protein: CASSKRLAGGLVYEQYF. DNA for the CDR3: TGTGCCAGCAGCAAACGACTAGCGGGAGGGTTAGTCTACGAGCAGTACTTC.

This chain connects TRBV19 to TRBJ2-1, with 14 bases identical to TRBD2. The CDR3 spans 16 residues. The germline V gene has CDR1 LNHDA and CDR2 SQIVND (reference sequence). V trimming: 6 bases; J trimming: 13 bases; junction bases outside the gene matches: 14. The CDR3 DNA reads as TGTGCCAGTAGACAGACCTTGGGGACTAGCGGGAGCAACCAGTTCTTC. Translation gives CASRQTLGTSGSNQFF.

This chain connects TRBV5-1 to TRBJ2-2; D may be TRBD2 (6 bases). V was clipped by 4 bases and J by 3 bases, with 7 bases between them. Germline V gene sequence: CDR1 SGHRS, CDR2 YFSETQ. The CDR3 loop spans 13 amino acids. The CDR3 sequence: CASSPGDTGELFF. In DNA form, the CDR3 reads TGCGCCAGCAGCCCGGGGGACACCGGGGAGCTGTTTTTT.

The genes are TRBV19 and TRBJ1-1; 7 nucleotides align to TRBD1. This CDR3 region has 14 residues. From germline, CDR1 is LNHDA and CDR2 SQIVND (reference sequence). V gave up 8 bases and J gave up 0 bases; unmatched junction bases: 6. The CDR3 spells CASLKQGMNTEAFF. In DNA, the CDR3 is TGTGCCAGTTTAAAACAGGGGATGAACACTGAAGCTTTCTTT.

This sequence joins TRBV11-2 and TRBJ2-1, with 10 bases matching TRBD2. The CDR3 sequence is 16 residues long. Trimming at V came to 5 bases and at J to 8 bases, leaving 12 bases not matched to a gene. CDR1 and CDR2 from the germline V gene are SGHAT and FQNNGV. The CDR3 DNA follows: TGTGCCAGCAGCCGAAAACTAGCGGGAAAGTTATATGAGCAGTTCTTC. Translation: CASSRKLAGKLYEQFF. The whole variable domain, remainder taken from reference TRBV11-2 and TRBJ2-1, is EAGVAQSPRYKIIEKRQSVAFWCNPISGHATLYWYQQILGQGPKLLIQFQNNGVVDDSQLPKDRFSAERLKGVDSTLKIQPAKLEDSAVYLCASSRKLAGKLYEQFFGPGTRLTVL.

The chain couples TRBV7-2 to TRBJ1-3, with a possible D match to TRBD1 (5 bases). V was pared by 5 bases and J by 0 bases, with 14 bases between. This CDR3 comprises 16 residues. Looked up from germline, CDR1 is SGHTA and CDR2 is FQGNSA. As DNA, the CDR3 is TGTGCCAGCAGCCTCTACGCGGGACTCTCTGGAAACACCATATATTTT. Its protein is CASSLYAGLSGNTIYF.

The CDR3 DNA reads TGTGCCAGCAGCTTAGACAGGGCAAGTGACACTGAAGCTTTCTTT. Its protein product is CASSLDRASDTEAFF. V and J are TRBV7-2 and TRBJ1-1, with a possible D match to TRBD1 (6 bases). The CDR3 sequence is 15 residues long. Trimming stripped 1 base from V and 3 bases from J, with 12 bases between. CDR1 and CDR2 from the germline V gene are SGHTA and FQGNSA.

V is TRBV20-1 and J is TRBJ2-5, with D possibly being TRBD1 (5 bases). Per germline, CDR1 DFQATT and CDR2 SNEGSKA (reference sequence). This CDR3 spans 11 amino acids. V shed 7 bases and J shed 3 bases, with 9 bases lying between them. The CDR3 region has the DNA TGCAGTGGACAGTCAAAAGAGACCCAGTACTTC. It encodes CSGQSKETQYF.

This clone occurred once. The CDR3 is CASSRQGRLNTEAFF. For the CDR3, the DNA is TGTGCCAGCAGCCGCCAGGGGAGACTGAACACTGAAGCTTTCTTT. The rearrangement links TRBV6-2 or TRBV6-3 to TRBJ1-1, with D possibly matching TRBD1 (6 bases). V gave up 6 bases and J gave up 0 bases, with 14 bases separating them. The CDR3 sequence is 15 residues long. Germline V CDR1 and CDR2: MNHEY, SVGEGT.

The chain couples TRBV10-3 to TRBJ2-1; possibly TRBD2 for D (5 bases). V shed 0 bases and J shed 6 bases, with 15 bases lying between them. Germline V gene data show CDR1 as ENHRY and CDR2 as SYGVKD. This CDR3 has 16 amino acids. In DNA form, the CDR3 reads TGTGCCATCAGTGAGTCTAACGGAGTCGGGGTCAATGAGCAGTTCTTC. This encodes CAISESNGVGVNEQFF.

This sequence joins TRBV19 and TRBJ1-3; D is undetermined. V was cut by 3 bases and J by 3 bases, with 15 bases left in between. Germline loops: CDR1 LNHDA, CDR2 SQIVND (reference sequence). There are 16 residues in the CDR3. The CDR3 DNA sequence: TGTGCCAGTAGTATTGGAGGCTCCCTCAATGGAAACACCATATATTTT. This translates into CASSIGGSLNGNTIYF.

V usage is TRBV2 and J usage is TRBJ1-4, with D unresolved. The V and J ends lost 6 bases and 3 bases respectively, with 11 bases between them. Germline CDR1 and CDR2: SNHLY and FYNNEI. The CDR3 contains 14 residues. CDR3 in amino acids: CASRASNANEKLFF. In DNA form, the CDR3 reads TGTGCCAGCAGGGCTTCGAACGCTAATGAAAAACTGTTTTTT.

The rearrangement uses TRBV30 and TRBJ1-3; D remains ambiguous. The CDR3 runs to 12 residues. The germline V and J ends were trimmed by 4 bases and 7 bases, with 11 bases remaining between them. Germline CDR1 GTSNPN, CDR2 SVGIG (reference sequence). The CDR3 bases are TGTGCCTGGATTCCACGCGGGAACACCATATATTTT. Protein: CAWIPRGNTIYF.

Written as DNA, the CDR3 is TGTGCCAGCTCACCACAGGGAGGGGCGAACACCGGGGAGCTGTTTTTT. It yields the protein CASSPQGGANTGELFF. The rearrangement links TRBV18 to TRBJ2-2, with TRBD2 identical over 7 bases. CDR3 length equals 16 residues. CDR1 is KGHSH, CDR2 LQKENI, per germline. The V segment lost 1 base and the J segment 0 bases; nucleotides outside the gene matches: 2.

The gene calls are TRBV5-1 and TRBJ2-3; D perhaps matches TRBD1 (7 bases). The CDR3 has 15 residues. The germline V gene has CDR1 SGHRS and CDR2 YFSETQ. The V end lost 4 bases, the J end lost 4 bases, and 16 bases lay between the germline ends. The CDR3 DNA follows: TGCGCCAGCAGCGCCAACAGGGGAGGAGCAGATACGCAGTATTTT. Protein: CASSANRGGADTQYF.

The rearrangement links TRBV6-5 to TRBJ2-7; D possibly corresponds to TRBD1 (6 bases). The V end lost 11 bases, the J end lost 2 bases, and 16 bases lay between the germline ends. The CDR3 extends over 13 amino acids. The germline gives CDR1 MNHEY, CDR2 SVGAGI. This chain's CDR3 is CAVRHRVTYEQYF. CDR3 nucleotide sequence: TGTGCCGTCCGTCACAGGGTAACCTACGAGCAGTACTTC.

V is TRBV7-3 and J is TRBJ2-5; 10 bases map to TRBD2. The V and J ends lost 3 bases and 2 bases, in that order; junction bases with no gene match: 3. The CDR3 length is 15 residues. The germline gives CDR1 SGHTA, CDR2 FQGTGA. The CDR3 protein is CASSFNSGRQETQYF. CDR3 nucleotides: TGTGCCAGCAGCTTCAATAGCGGGAGGCAAGAGACCCAGTACTTC.

The V call is TRBV9, the J call TRBJ2-7; 7 bases map to TRBD2. Germline V gene lookup returns CDR1 SGDLS and CDR2 YYNGEE. The J segment lost 6 bases and the V segment lost 2 bases, leaving 5 bases of the junction unmatched. The CDR3 covers 13 residues. The CDR3 DNA is TGTGCCAGCAGCGTCGGCGGGGGAGGCGAGCAGTACTTC. The encoded protein is CASSVGGGGEQYF. The entire variable domain, with the rest obtained from reference TRBV9 and TRBJ2-7, is as follows: DSGVTQTPKHLITATGQRVTLRCSPRSGDLSVYWYQQSLDQGLQFLIQYYNGEERAKGNILERFSAQQFPDLHSELNLSSLELGDSALYFCASSVGGGGEQYFGPGTRLTVT.

The chain carries TRBV6-5 and TRBJ2-1; 12 bases fit TRBD2. V lost 5 bases to trimming and J lost 9 bases; unmatched junction nucleotides: 8. The CDR3 covers 15 residues. Germline CDR1 MNHEY, CDR2 SVGAGI. The CDR3 nucleotides read TGTGCCAGCAGTCCCCCCCTAGCGGGAGGGGTTGAGCAGTTCTTC. This sequence encodes CASSPPLAGGVEQFF.

The chain employs TRBV11-3 and TRBJ2-1, with D perhaps matching TRBD1 (6 bases). The V end was cut by 5 bases, the J end by 0 bases, with 11 bases between. This CDR3 has 15 amino acids. Germline V gene sequence: CDR1 SGHNT, CDR2 YENEEA. Here the CDR3 DNA reads TGTGCCAGCAGCAATACAGGGAGCTCCTACAATGAGCAGTTCTTC. This codes for CASSNTGSSYNEQFF.

In regard to this clone: At the DNA level, this CDR3 is encoded by other sequences in the same sample as well. This chain connects TRBV28 to TRBJ2-7; TRBD1 aligns across 7 bases. V dropped 7 bases and J dropped 6; count of bases not matched to a gene: 15. Germline V gene lookup returns CDR1 MDHEN and CDR2 SYDVKM. This CDR3 is built from 15 residues. The CDR3 region has the DNA TGTGCCAGCACCCCCCCAGGGACAGACCAGCTCGAGCAGTACTTC. It is translated as CASTPPGTDQLEQYF.